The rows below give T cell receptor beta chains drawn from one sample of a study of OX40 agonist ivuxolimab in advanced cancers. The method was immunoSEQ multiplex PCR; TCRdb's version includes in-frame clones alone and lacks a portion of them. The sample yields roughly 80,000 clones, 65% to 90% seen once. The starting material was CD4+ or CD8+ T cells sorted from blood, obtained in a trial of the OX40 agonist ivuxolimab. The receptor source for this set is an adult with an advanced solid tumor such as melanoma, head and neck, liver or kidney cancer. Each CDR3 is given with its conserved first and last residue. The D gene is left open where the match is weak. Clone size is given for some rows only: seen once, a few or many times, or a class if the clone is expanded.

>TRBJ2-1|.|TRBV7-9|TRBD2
TGTGCCAGCAGCCCGAGGGGGACTAGCGGGAGCAATGAGCAGTTCTTC
CASSPRGTSGSNEQFF
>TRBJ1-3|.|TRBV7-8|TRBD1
TGTGCCAGCAGCTTAGTTGCCGGGCAGGGGGCTCCCAACACCATATATTTT
CASSLVAGQGAPNTIYF
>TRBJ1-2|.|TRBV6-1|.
TGTGCCAGCACCCCCCCTGGCAGGCGAAACTATGGCTACACCTTC
CASTPPGRRNYGYTF
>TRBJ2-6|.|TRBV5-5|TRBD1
TGTGCCAGCAGCGCGAGGACAGGGTCTGTTTCTGGGGCCAACGTCCTGACTTTC
CASSARTGSVSGANVLTF
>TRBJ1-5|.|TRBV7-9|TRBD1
TGTGCCAGCAGCTTAACGCAGGGGGTTAATAGCAATCAGCCCCAGCATTTT
CASSLTQGVNSNQPQHF
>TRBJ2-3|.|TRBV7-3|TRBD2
TGTGCCAGCAGCCCCGGACTAGCGGGGCCCGGAGATACGCAGTATTTT
CASSPGLAGPGDTQYF
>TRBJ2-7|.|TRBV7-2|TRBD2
TGTGCCAGCAGCTTAATCCCGGGACTAGCGGGGGCCTCCTATTTCGAGCAGTACTTC
CASSLIPGLAGASYFEQYF
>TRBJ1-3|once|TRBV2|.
TGTGCCAGCAACGGTGGAAACACCATATATTTT
CASNGGNTIYF
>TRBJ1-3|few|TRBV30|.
TGTGCCTGGAGTGTGTTCCCCGGGAGGGGCTATACTGGAAACACCATATATTTT
CAWSVFPGRGYTGNTIYF
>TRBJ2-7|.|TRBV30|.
TGTGCCTGGAATATAGCAGGGATAGGGGAGCAGTACTTC
CAWNIAGIGEQYF
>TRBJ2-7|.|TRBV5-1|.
TGCGCCAGCAGCCCCGGACTATCCTACGAGCAGTACTTC
CASSPGLSYEQYF
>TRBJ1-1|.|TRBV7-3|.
TGTGCCAGCAGCTCATCTGGGGGGAGAGAGTCTGAAGCTTTCTTT
CASSSSGGRESEAFF
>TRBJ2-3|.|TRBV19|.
TGTGCCAGTAGTATAGATCGCGCCCAGACCGCGCAGTATTTT
CASSIDRAQTAQYF
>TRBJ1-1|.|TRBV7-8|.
TGTGCCAGCAGCTCGAACAGAGGTAACACTGAAGCTTTCTTT
CASSSNRGNTEAFF
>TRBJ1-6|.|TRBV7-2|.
TGTGCCAGCAGCTTAGTAGAGTGGCAGGGGATCTATAATTCACCCCTCCACTTT
CASSLVEWQGIYNSPLHF
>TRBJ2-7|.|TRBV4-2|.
TGTGCCAGCAGCCAAGATAGGTTCGATCTGCAGTACTTC
CASSQDRFDLQYF
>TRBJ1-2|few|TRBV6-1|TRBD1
TGTGCCAGCAGTGAAAGCTGGGGACAGGGCTATGGCTACACCTTC
CASSESWGQGYGYTF
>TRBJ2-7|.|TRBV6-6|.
TGTGCCAGCAGTTACGAAGGCGGGGCCGGCTACGAGCAGTACTTC
CASSYEGGAGYEQYF
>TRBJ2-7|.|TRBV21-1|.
TGTGCCAGCAGCAAAGACAGGACGAGCTCCTACGAGCAGTACTTC
CASSKDRTSSYEQYF
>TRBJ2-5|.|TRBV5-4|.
TGTGCCAGCAGCTTAGGGGGGCGCCAAGAGACCCAGTACTTC
CASSLGGRQETQYF
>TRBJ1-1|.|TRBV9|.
TGTGCCAGCAGCGTAGAAGGACAGCGGAACACTGAAGCTTTCTTT
CASSVEGQRNTEAFF
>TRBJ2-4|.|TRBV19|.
TGTGCCAGTAGTGACTGGTCCGGGACCCAAAACATTCAGTACTTC
CASSDWSGTQNIQYF
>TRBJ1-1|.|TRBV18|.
TGTGCCAGCTCACCCCCTGCCAGGGGAGGGAACACTGAAGCTTTCTTT
CASSPPARGGNTEAFF
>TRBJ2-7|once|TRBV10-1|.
TGCGCCAGCAGTGAGGGAGAGGTAAACTCCTACGAGCAGTACTTC
CASSEGEVNSYEQYF
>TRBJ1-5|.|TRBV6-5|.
TGTGCCAGCAGTTACCCCCGCCCGGAGGAGGGTCAGCCCCAGCATTTT
CASSYPRPEEGQPQHF
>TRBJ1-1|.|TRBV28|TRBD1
TGTGCCAGCTTTACAGGGGGCTGGAACACTGAAGCTTTCTTT
CASFTGGWNTEAFF
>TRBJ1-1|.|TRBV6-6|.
TGTGCCAGCAGTGGACGGAGTTACATGAACACTGAAGCTTTCTTT
CASSGRSYMNTEAFF
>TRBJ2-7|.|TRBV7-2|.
TGTGCCAGCAGCCGAGGGGGGGGCTACGAGCAGTACTTC
CASSRGGGYEQYF
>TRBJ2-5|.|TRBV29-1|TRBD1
TGCAGCGTCTTTATCCGGGACAGGGGTAGGGAGACCCAGTACTTC
CSVFIRDRGRETQYF
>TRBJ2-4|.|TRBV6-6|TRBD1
TGTGCCAGCAGCTCCGGGACAGGGATTGGGGACATTCAGTACTTC
CASSSGTGIGDIQYF
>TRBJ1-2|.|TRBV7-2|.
TGTGCCAGCAGGACCCCGGTAATAAACTATGGCTACACCTTC
CASRTPVINYGYTF
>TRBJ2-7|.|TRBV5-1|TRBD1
TGCGCCAGCAGCTCACAGACAGGGGGCACCTACGAGCAGTACTTC
CASSSQTGGTYEQYF